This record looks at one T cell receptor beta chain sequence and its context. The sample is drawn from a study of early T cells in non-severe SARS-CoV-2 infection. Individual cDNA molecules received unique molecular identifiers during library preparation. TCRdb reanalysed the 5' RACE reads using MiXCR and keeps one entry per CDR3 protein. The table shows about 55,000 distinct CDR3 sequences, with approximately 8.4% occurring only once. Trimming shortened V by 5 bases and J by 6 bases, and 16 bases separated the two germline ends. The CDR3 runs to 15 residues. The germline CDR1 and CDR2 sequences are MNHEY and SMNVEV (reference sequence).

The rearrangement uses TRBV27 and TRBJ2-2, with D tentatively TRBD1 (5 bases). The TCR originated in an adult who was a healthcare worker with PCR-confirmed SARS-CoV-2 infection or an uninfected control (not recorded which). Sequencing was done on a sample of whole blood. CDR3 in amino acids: CASSTGHGSAGELFF. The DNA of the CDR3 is TGTGCCAGCAGTACCGGACACGGGTCGGCCGGGGAGCTGTTTTTT.